The next 16 T cell receptor beta chains were all read from a single sample in a study of blood T cell repertoires in COVID-19. TCRdb keeps only in-frame clones here, not all; method: immunoSEQ multiplex PCR. This table holds 75,000 to 100,000 clones, around nine tenths found once. Material for sequencing was peripheral blood. These receptors originate from a human donor in a cohort sampled during active COVID-19.

This chain links TRBV28 with TRBJ2-5; no clear D. V lost 3 bases, J lost 2 bases, and 10 bases lay in between. Germline lookup yields CDR1 MDHEN and CDR2 SYDVKM. This CDR3 comprises 14 residues. The CDR3 protein is CASSFSWAQETQYF. The DNA of the CDR3 is TGTGCCAGCAGTTTCAGTTGGGCTCAAGAGACCCAGTACTTC. Full variable domain (outside the CDR3, taken from reference TRBV28 and TRBJ2-5): DVKVTQSSRYLVKRTGEKVFLECVQDMDHENMFWYRQDPGLGLRLIYFSYDVKMKEKGDIPEGYSVSREKKERFSLILESASTNQTSMYLCASSFSWAQETQYFGPGTRLLVL.

The chain couples TRBV4-1 to TRBJ2-5; the D gene is possibly TRBD1 (5 bases). V was cut by 4 bases and J by 5 bases, with 11 bases left in between. The CDR3 consists of 13 residues. The germline gives CDR1 MGHRA, CDR2 YSYEKL. The CDR3 sequence is CASSLAGLETQYF. Written as DNA, the CDR3 is TGCGCCAGCAGCCTCGCAGGGTTGGAGACCCAGTACTTC.

In its sample, this clone was seen a few times. The chain carries TRBV3-1 (or the pseudogene TRBV3-2) and TRBJ1-1; TRBD1 is a possible D gene (5 bases). V shed 4 bases and J shed 10 bases, with 16 bases lying between them. Per the germline V gene, CDR1 is LGHDT and CDR2 is YNNKEL (reference sequence). The CDR3 runs 13 residues. This CDR3 is CASSPSQTASAFF. As DNA, the CDR3 is TGTGCCAGCAGCCCATCACAGACAGCTTCAGCTTTCTTT.

CDR3 in DNA: TGCGCCAGCAGCCAAGATAATAGCGGGAGGGCCAGGGACGAGCAGTACTTC. It translates to CASSQDNSGRARDEQYF. J is TRBJ2-7 and V is TRBV4-1, with TRBD2 identical over 11 bases. The V gene end was trimmed by 0 bases and the J gene end by 5 bases; junction bases not matched to a gene: 9. The CDR3 spans 17 residues. Germline V gene data show CDR1 as MGHRA and CDR2 as YSYEKL.

The chain is built from TRBV7-2 and TRBJ2-1; 14 bases line up with TRBD2. Germline trimming cut 5 bases from V and 7 bases from J; bases unmatched to any gene: 4. From germline, CDR1 is SGHTA and CDR2 FQGNSA. This CDR3 region has 15 residues. CDR3: CASSQRTSGRNEQFF. The CDR3 DNA is TGTGCCAGCAGCCAAAGGACTAGCGGGAGGAATGAGCAGTTCTTC. Using reference TRBV7-2 and TRBJ2-1 for the parts outside the CDR3, the full variable domain is GAGVSQSPSNKVTEKGKDVELRCDPISGHTALYWYRQSLGQGLEFLIYFQGNSAPDKSGLPSDRFSAERTGGSVSTLTIQRTQQEDSAVYLCASSQRTSGRNEQFFGPGTRLTVL.

This CDR3 reads CASSQEAGTGEWTDTQYF. In DNA, the CDR3 is TGTGCCAGCAGCCAAGAGGCGGGGACAGGGGAGTGGACAGATACGCAGTATTTT. J is TRBJ2-3 and V is TRBV3-1 (or the pseudogene TRBV3-2); 10 bases map to TRBD1. V lost 0 bases and J lost 3; bases outside the gene matches: 9. The CDR3 has 18 residues. Germline CDR1 LGHDT, CDR2 YNNKEL (reference sequence).

A few counts support this clone. This chain uses TRBV27 with TRBJ2-7; D may be TRBD1 (5 bases). Looked up from germline, CDR1 is MNHEY and CDR2 is SMNVEV (reference sequence). This CDR3 has 15 amino acids. With 4 bases removed from V and 3 bases from J, the gap between germline ends came to 16 bases. The CDR3 protein is CASSSRMVGLYEQYF. In nucleotides, the CDR3 is TGTGCCAGCAGTTCCCGGATGGTGGGGCTCTACGAGCAGTACTTC.

The genes are TRBV9 and TRBJ1-1; D possibly corresponds to TRBD1 (5 bases). Deletions cut 4 bases from V and 1 base from J, with 11 bases between. The length of the CDR3 is 14 residues. Germline loops: CDR1 SGDLS, CDR2 YYNGEE. The CDR3 here is CASSLDTQNTEAFF. The CDR3 bases are TGTGCCAGCAGCTTGGACACCCAGAACACTGAAGCTTTCTTT. The full variable domain, its missing parts supplied by reference TRBV9 and TRBJ1-1, is DSGVTQTPKHLITATGQRVTLRCSPRSGDLSVYWYQQSLDQGLQFLIQYYNGEERAKGNILERFSAQQFPDLHSELNLSSLELGDSALYFCASSLDTQNTEAFFGQGTRLTVV.

In DNA form, the CDR3 reads TGTGCCAGCACGGTGAGCTCCTATAATTCACCCCTCCACTTT. It specifies CASTVSSYNSPLHF. This chain links TRBV2 with TRBJ1-6; D gene ambiguous. Germline V gene sequence: CDR1 SNHLY, CDR2 FYNNEI. The CDR3 is 14 residues long. Trimming removed 7 bases from V and 0 bases from J, with 7 bases in between.

The chain combines TRBV12-3 or TRBV12-4 with TRBJ2-7; D may be TRBD1 (6 bases). The CDR3 totals 13 residues. Trimming removed 4 bases from V and 1 base from J, with 8 bases in between. The DNA of the CDR3 is TGTGCCAGCAGTTCTACAGGGTCCTACGAGCAGTACTTC. It yields the protein CASSSTGSYEQYF.

Regarding this clone: One junction end disagrees with the germline gene, perhaps due to a read error. This chain joins TRBV7-7 and TRBJ2-5; TRBD1 matches 11 bases. The CDR3 has 16 amino acids. Looked up from germline, CDR1 is SSHAT and CDR2 is FNYEAQ (reference sequence). CDR3 protein: CASSLVGDRGMETQYF. DNA of the CDR3: TGTGCTAGCAGCTTAGTAGGGGACAGGGGGATGGAGACCCAGTACTTC.

V gene TRBV19 combines with J gene TRBJ2-3; 8 nucleotides align to TRBD2. J lost 0 bases, V lost 11 bases, and 4 bases had no gene match. The CDR3 length is 13 residues. Germline V gene lookup returns CDR1 LNHDA and CDR2 SQIVND (reference sequence). CDR3 sequence (DNA): TGTGCCGTAGCTAGCGGGAGCACAGATACGCAGTATTTT. It codes for CAVASGSTDTQYF. Full variable domain (remainder filled in from reference TRBV19 and TRBJ2-3): DGGITQSPKYLFRKEGQNVTLSCEQNLNHDAMYWYRQDPGQGLRLIYYSQIVNDFQKGDIAEGYSVSREKKESFPLTVTSAQKNPTAFYLCAVASGSTDTQYFGPGTRLTVL.

The chain links TRBV11-2 to TRBJ2-5, with D maybe TRBD1 (5 bases). The germline V gene encodes CDR1 SGHAT and CDR2 FQNNGV. The CDR3 totals 16 residues. V lost 0 bases, J lost 1 base, and 12 bases lay in between. In DNA form, the CDR3 reads TGTGCCAGCAGCTTAGACCATCTAGGGGTCCAAGAGACCCAGTACTTC. Translation: CASSLDHLGVQETQYF.

The CDR3 is CASSLRTAFTF. Here the CDR3 DNA reads TGTGCCAGCAGTTTACGAACAGCTTTCACCTTC. J is TRBJ1-2 and V is TRBV12-3 or TRBV12-4; D not certain. The CDR3 consists of 11 residues. With 2 bases removed from V and 13 bases from J, the gap between germline ends came to 11 bases.

The chain joins TRBV5-4 to TRBJ2-5, with TRBD2 identical over 9 bases. Germline assignment: CDR1 SGHNT and CDR2 YYREEE (reference sequence). The CDR3 is 17 residues long. Trimming removed 1 base from V and 3 bases from J; junction bases left unmatched: 10. CDR3 amino acids: CASSLISGGSNKETQYF. Written as DNA, the CDR3 is TGTGCCAGCAGCTTGATCAGCGGGGGGAGCAACAAAGAGACCCAGTACTTC.

This rearrangement joins TRBV5-1 to TRBJ1-1; D may be TRBD1 (5 bases). Deletions cut 6 bases from V and 5 bases from J, with 17 bases between. The CDR3 has 14 amino acids. Germline loops: CDR1 SGHRS, CDR2 YFSETQ. CDR3 region: CASKRGGDLTEAFF. Written as DNA, the CDR3 is TGCGCCAGCAAGCGGGGGGGTGATTTGACTGAAGCTTTCTTT.